This entry features one T cell receptor beta chain sequence. Its antigen is not identified. Looked up from germline, CDR1 is SGHTA and CDR2 is FQGNSA. This CDR3 comprises 13 residues. Trimming stripped 1 base from V and 5 bases from J, with 9 bases between. This sample stems from a study of T cell responses to AZD1222 COVID-19 vaccine. Study-wide findings and caveats: Repertoires were obtained only post-peak T cell response. Vaccine-associated CD4 TCRs spanned spike, dominant at 160-218 and 743-854. Spike-specific TCR breadth and depth went up after people got two AZD1222 doses. Only a handful of AZD1222 recipients were seropositive at baseline.

Clones were read by immunoSEQ multiplex PCR, and TCRdb kept only the in-frame ones, dropping some. Counted here are 150,000 to 200,000 clones, 90% to 95% occurring once; the ten biggest clones make up about 1%. This receptor was obtained from an adult who received the MenACWY meningococcal vaccine as a control. The chain has TRBV7-2 and TRBJ2-7; D unclear. The sequenced sample was peripheral blood, obtained 28 days after the second dose of the MenACWY control vaccine. The CDR3 region is CASSLVSSNEQYF. The CDR3, as DNA: TGTGCCAGCAGCTTAGTAAGTAGTAACGAGCAGTACTTC.